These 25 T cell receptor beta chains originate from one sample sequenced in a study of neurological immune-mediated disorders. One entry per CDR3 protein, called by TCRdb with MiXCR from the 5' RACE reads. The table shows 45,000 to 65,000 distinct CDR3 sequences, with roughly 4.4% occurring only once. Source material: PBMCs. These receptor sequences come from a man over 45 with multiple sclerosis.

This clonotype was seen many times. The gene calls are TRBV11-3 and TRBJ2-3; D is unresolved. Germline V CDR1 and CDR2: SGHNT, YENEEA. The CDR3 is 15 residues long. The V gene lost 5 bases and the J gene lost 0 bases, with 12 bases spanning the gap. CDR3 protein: CASSPDGVSTDTQYF. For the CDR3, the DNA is TGTGCCAGCAGCCCTGATGGAGTTAGCACAGATACGCAGTATTTT. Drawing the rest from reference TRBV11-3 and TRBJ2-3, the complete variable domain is EAGVVQSPRYKIIEKKQPVAFWCNPISGHNTLYWYLQNLGQGPELLIRYENEEAVDDSQLPKDRFSAERLKGVDSTLKIQPAELGDSAVYLCASSPDGVSTDTQYFGPGTRLTVL.

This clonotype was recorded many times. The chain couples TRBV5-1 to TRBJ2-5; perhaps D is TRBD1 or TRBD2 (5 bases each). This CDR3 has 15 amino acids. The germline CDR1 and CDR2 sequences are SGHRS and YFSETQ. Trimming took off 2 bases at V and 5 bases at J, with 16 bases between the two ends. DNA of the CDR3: TGCGCCAGCAGCTTAAGTCCCCAGGGAGAGGAGACCCAGTACTTC. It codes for CASSLSPQGEETQYF.

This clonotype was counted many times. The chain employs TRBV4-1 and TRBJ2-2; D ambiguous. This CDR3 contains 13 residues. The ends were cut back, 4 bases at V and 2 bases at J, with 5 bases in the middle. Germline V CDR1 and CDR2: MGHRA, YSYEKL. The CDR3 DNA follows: TGCGCCAGCAGCCCGTACAACACCGGGGAGCTGTTTTTT. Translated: CASSPYNTGELFF.

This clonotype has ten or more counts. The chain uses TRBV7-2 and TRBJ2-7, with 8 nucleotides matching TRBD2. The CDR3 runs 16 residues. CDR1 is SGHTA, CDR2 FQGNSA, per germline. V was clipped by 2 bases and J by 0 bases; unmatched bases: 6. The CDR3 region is CASSLWRGVFSYEQYF. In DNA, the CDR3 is TGTGCCAGCAGCTTATGGCGGGGGGTTTTCTCCTACGAGCAGTACTTC.

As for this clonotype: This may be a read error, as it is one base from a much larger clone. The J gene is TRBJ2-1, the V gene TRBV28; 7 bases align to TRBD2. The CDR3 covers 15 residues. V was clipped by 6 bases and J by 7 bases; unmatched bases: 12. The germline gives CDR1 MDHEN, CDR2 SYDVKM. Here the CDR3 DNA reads TGTGCCAGCAGCCCCCCGGGACTAATGAGAAATGAGCAGTTCTTC. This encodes CASSPPGLMRNEQFF.

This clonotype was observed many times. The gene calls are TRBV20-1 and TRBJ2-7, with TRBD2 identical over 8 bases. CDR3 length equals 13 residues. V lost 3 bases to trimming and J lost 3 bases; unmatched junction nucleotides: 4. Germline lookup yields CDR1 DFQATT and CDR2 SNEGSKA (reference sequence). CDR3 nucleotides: TGCAGTGCTAGTCGTGCGGGAGGCTACGAGCAGTACTTC. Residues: CSASRAGGYEQYF.

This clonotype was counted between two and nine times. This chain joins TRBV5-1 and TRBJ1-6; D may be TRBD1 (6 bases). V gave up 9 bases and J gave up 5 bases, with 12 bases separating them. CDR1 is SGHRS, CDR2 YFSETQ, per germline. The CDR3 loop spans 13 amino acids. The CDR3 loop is CANRVLHNSPLHF. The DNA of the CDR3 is TGCGCCAACAGGGTTCTGCATAATTCACCCCTCCACTTT.

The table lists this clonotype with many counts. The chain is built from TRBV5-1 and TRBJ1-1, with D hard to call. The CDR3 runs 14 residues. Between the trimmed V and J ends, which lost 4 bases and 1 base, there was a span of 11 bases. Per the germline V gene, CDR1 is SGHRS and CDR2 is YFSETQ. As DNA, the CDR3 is TGCGCCAGCAGCGTGAGAAGTGCGAACACTGAAGCTTTCTTT. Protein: CASSVRSANTEAFF. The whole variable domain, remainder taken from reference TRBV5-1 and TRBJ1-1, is KAGVTQTPRYLIKTRGQQVTLSCSPISGHRSVSWYQQTPGQGLQFLFEYFSETQRNKGNFPGRFSGRQFSNSRSEMNVSTLELGDSALYLCASSVRSANTEAFFGQGTRLTVV.

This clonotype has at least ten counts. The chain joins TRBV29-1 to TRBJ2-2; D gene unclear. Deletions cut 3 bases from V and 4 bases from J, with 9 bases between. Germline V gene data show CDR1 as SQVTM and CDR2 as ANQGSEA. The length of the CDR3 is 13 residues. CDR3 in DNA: TGCAGCGTTGATGGCCAGGCCACCGGGGAGCTGTTTTTT. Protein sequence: CSVDGQATGELFF.

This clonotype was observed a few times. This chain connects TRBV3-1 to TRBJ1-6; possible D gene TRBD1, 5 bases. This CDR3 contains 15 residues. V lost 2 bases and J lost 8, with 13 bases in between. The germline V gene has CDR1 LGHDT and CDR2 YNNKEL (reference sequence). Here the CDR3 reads CASSQSPRGDSPLHF. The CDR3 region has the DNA TGTGCCAGCAGCCAATCGCCGAGAGGGGATTCACCCCTCCACTTT.

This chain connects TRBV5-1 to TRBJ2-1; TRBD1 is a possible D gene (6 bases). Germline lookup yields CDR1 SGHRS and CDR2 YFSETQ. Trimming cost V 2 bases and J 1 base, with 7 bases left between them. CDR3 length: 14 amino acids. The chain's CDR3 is CASSLQGSYNEQFF. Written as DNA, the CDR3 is TGCGCCAGCAGCTTACAGGGTTCCTACAATGAGCAGTTCTTC.

The CDR3 sequence: CASSLGYTGGNEQFF. DNA for the CDR3: TGTGCCAGCAGCTTGGGGTATACGGGGGGGAATGAGCAGTTCTTC. V gene TRBV5-8 combines with J gene TRBJ2-1; 8 nucleotides agree with TRBD2. Looked up from germline, CDR1 is SGHTS and CDR2 is YDEGEE. Germline trimming cut 0 bases from V and 7 bases from J; bases unmatched to any gene: 6. This CDR3 is 15 amino acids long.

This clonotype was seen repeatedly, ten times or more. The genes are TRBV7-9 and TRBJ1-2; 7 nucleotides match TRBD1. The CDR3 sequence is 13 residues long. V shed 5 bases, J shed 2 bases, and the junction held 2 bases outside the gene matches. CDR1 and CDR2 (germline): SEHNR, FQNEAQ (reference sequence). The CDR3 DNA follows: TGTGCCAGCAGCCTACAGGGGAACTATGGCTACACCTTC. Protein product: CASSLQGNYGYTF.

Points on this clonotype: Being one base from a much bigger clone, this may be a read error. The chain's CDR3 is CVSSLGSSNEQFF. The CDR3, as DNA: TGTGTCAGCAGCTTAGGTTCCAGCAATGAGCAGTTCTTC. This chain uses TRBV11-2 with TRBJ2-1; D gene uncertain. The CDR3 has 13 amino acids. CDR1 SGHAT and CDR2 FQNNGV come from the germline V gene.

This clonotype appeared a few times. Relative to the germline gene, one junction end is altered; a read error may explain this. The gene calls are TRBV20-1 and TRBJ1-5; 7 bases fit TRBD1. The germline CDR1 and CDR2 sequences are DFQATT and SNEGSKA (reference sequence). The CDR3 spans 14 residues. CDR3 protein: CSARAGGSNQPQNF. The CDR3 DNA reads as TGCAGTGCTAGAGCAGGGGGTAGCAATCAGCCCCAGAATTTT.

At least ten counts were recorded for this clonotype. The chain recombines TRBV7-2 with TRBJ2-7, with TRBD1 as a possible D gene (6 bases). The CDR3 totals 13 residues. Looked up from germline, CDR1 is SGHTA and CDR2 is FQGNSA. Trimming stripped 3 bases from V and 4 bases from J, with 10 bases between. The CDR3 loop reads CASSLADSYEQYF. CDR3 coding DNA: TGTGCCAGCAGCTTGGCGGACAGTTACGAGCAGTACTTC.

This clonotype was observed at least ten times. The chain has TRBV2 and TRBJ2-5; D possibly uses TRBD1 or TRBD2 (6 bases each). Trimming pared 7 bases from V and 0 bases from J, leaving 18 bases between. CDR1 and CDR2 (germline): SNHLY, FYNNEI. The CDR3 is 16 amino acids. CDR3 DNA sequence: TGTGCCAGCACTCCCCTCATGGGGGGCTACCAAGAGACCCAGTACTTC. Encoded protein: CASTPLMGGYQETQYF. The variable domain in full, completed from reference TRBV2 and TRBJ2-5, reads EPEVTQTPSHQVTQMGQEVILRCVPISNHLYFYWYRQILGQKVEFLVSFYNNEISEKSEIFDDQFSVERPDGSNFTLKIRSTKLEDSAMYFCASTPLMGGYQETQYFGPGTRLLVL.

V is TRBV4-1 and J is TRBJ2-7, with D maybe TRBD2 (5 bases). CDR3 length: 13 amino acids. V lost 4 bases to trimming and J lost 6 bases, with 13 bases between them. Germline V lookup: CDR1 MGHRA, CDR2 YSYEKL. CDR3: CASSPGGVTEQYF. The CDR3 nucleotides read TGCGCCAGCAGCCCAGGAGGCGTGACCGAGCAGTACTTC.

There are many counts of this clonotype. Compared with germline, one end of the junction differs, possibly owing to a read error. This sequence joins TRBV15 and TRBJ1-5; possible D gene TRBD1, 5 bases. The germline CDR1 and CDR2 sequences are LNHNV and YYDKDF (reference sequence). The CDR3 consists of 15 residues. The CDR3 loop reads CATSPRGRPNQPQNF. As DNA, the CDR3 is TGTGCCACCAGCCCCCGGGGGAGACCCAATCAGCCCCAGAATTTT.

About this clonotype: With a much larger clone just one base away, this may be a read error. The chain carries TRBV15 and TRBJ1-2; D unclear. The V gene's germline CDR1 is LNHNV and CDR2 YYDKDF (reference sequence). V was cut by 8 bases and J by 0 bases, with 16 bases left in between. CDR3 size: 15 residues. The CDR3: CATGLARKANYGYTF. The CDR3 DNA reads TGTGCCACCGGTCTCGCAAGGAAGGCTAACTATGGCTACACCTTC.

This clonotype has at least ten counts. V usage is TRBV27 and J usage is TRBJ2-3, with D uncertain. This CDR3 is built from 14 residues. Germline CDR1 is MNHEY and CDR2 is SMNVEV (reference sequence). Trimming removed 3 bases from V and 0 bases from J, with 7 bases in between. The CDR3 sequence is CASSFYTSTDTQYF. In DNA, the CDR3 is TGTGCCAGCAGTTTTTATACTAGCACAGATACGCAGTATTTT.

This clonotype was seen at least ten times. This CDR3 is CASSSTGVPYEQYF. CDR3 bases: TGTGCCAGCAGCAGTACAGGGGTCCCCTACGAGCAGTACTTC. The rearrangement joins TRBV14 to TRBJ2-7, with 7 bases lining up with TRBD1. In germline, CDR1 is SGHDN, CDR2 FVKESK. Trimming cost V 5 bases and J 2 bases; bases outside gene matches: 6. The CDR3 sequence is 14 residues long.

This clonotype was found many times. In DNA form, the CDR3 reads TGCAGTGCCGCCCCCAGGACGGCCAATCAGCCCCAGCATTTT. The encoded protein is CSAAPRTANQPQHF. The chain has TRBV20-1 and TRBJ1-5; D not resolved. The CDR3 has 14 residues. Germline-derived CDR1 and CDR2 are DFQATT and SNEGSKA (reference sequence). The V gene lost 6 bases and the J gene lost 3 bases, with 15 bases spanning the gap.

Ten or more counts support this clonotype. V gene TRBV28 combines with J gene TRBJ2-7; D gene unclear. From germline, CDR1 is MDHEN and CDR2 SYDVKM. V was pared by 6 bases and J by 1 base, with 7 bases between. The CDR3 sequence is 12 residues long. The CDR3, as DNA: TGTGCCAGCAGACAGATGTCCTACGAGCAGTACTTC. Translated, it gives CASRQMSYEQYF.

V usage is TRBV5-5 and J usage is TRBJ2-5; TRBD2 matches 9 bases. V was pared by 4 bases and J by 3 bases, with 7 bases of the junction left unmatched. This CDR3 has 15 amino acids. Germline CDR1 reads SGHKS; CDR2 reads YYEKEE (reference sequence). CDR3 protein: CASSPGTSSEETQYF. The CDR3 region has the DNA TGTGCCAGCAGCCCGGGGACTAGCTCGGAAGAGACCCAGTACTTC.